Below, 17 T cell receptor beta chains from the same sample are listed, as sequenced in a study of T cells after yellow fever vaccination (dated by TCRdb to about 2019). Taken with the paper, the label for treatment or condition translates to: live attenuated yellow fever vaccine strain. Library preparation used 5' RACE. The run used an Illumina NovaSeq 6000. TCRdb cleaned the public reads at Q25 with fastp, built clones with MiXCR and kept in-frame beta chains. Each CDR3 protein gets just one entry, which takes the most common genes and DNA from the rows behind it. The sample has hundreds of thousands of distinct CDR3 sequences on record, roughly 20% of them singletons. The ten largest clones take up roughly a sixth of the sample. Material: PBMCs, obtained before the yellow fever booster vaccination. These TCRs come from a man aged 18 to 30 who received the YFV17D yellow fever vaccine.

The rearrangement links TRBV12-3 or TRBV12-4 to TRBJ1-1, with TRBD1 as a possible D gene (6 bases). Trimming took off 6 bases at V and 5 bases at J, with 16 bases between the two ends. The CDR3 contains 14 residues. The CDR3 spells CASSPTGKGTEAFF. The CDR3 DNA is TGTGCCAGCAGCCCGACAGGAAAGGGGACTGAAGCTTTCTTT.

This chain links TRBV10-3 with TRBJ2-2; perhaps D is TRBD1 or TRBD2 (6 bases each). Germline CDR1 is ENHRY and CDR2 is SYGVKD. The CDR3 consists of 14 residues. Between the trimmed V and J ends, which lost 8 bases and 5 bases, there was a span of 15 bases. The CDR3 loop reads CAIESGAVTGELFF. CDR3 bases: TGTGCCATCGAGTCGGGGGCCGTAACCGGGGAGCTGTTTTTT.

There are a few counts of this clonotype. The chain couples TRBV7-9 to TRBJ1-1; unclear D gene. The CDR3 contains 14 residues. The germline V and J ends were trimmed by 5 bases and 1 base, with 11 bases remaining between them. The germline gives CDR1 SEHNR, CDR2 FQNEAQ (reference sequence). In DNA, the CDR3 is TGTGCCAGCAGCCGACCCCGGGAGAACACTGAAGCTTTCTTT. Translated, it gives CASSRPRENTEAFF.

The J gene is TRBJ2-5, the V gene TRBV28; D unclear. In germline, CDR1 is MDHEN, CDR2 SYDVKM. V lost 2 bases and J 5 bases, leaving 15 bases between the germline ends. This CDR3 spans 15 amino acids. The CDR3 bases are TGTGCCAGCAGTTTACAGGACGGAAGAGTGGAGACCCAGTACTTC. It is translated as CASSLQDGRVETQYF.

This clonotype has just a few counts. CDR3 loop: CASSPSTENYGYTF. The CDR3 nucleotides are TGTGCCAGCAGCCCGTCGACAGAGAACTATGGCTACACCTTC. J is TRBJ1-2 and V is TRBV7-9, with D maybe TRBD1 (5 bases). CDR1 is SEHNR and CDR2 is FQNEAQ in the germline V gene (reference sequence). The germline V and J ends were trimmed by 5 bases and 2 bases, with 12 bases remaining between them. CDR3 length: 14 residues.

This clonotype occurred a few times. The chain joins TRBV4-3 to TRBJ1-4; D perhaps matches TRBD1 (5 bases). Per germline, CDR1 LGHNA and CDR2 YSLEER. Trimming left V 0 bases short and J 8 bases short, with 19 bases between. CDR3 size: 17 residues. CDR3 region: CASSQETVVGRGEKLFF. CDR3 coding DNA: TGCGCCAGCAGCCAAGAGACGGTTGTGGGTCGGGGGGAAAAACTGTTTTTT.

This clonotype turned up a few times. This chain connects TRBV12-3 or TRBV12-4 to TRBJ1-5, with 7 bases that match TRBD1. V lost 7 bases and J lost 9; bases outside the gene matches: 9. The CDR3 is 13 residues long. The CDR3, as DNA: TGTGCCAGCACAATAGACAGGGTATCGCCCCAGCATTTT. Residues: CASTIDRVSPQHF.

There are many counts of this clonotype. This chain links TRBV4-3 with TRBJ2-3; D perhaps matches TRBD2 (7 bases). Germline V gene lookup returns CDR1 LGHNA and CDR2 YSLEER. This CDR3 contains 16 residues. V lost 4 bases to trimming and J lost 0 bases, with 14 bases between them. This CDR3 reads CASSLGGAASTDTQYF. The CDR3 region has the DNA TGCGCCAGCAGCCTGGGGGGGGCCGCTAGCACAGATACGCAGTATTTT.

In its sample, this clonotype was seen a few times. This chain uses TRBV9 with TRBJ1-6; D call uncertain. Germline loops: CDR1 SGDLS, CDR2 YYNGEE. Trimming took off 0 bases at V and 9 bases at J, with 13 bases between the two ends. CDR3 length: 15 amino acids. The CDR3: CASSVGGSGTSPLHF. For the CDR3, the DNA is TGTGCCAGCAGCGTAGGAGGATCCGGAACTTCACCCCTCCACTTT.

This chain connects TRBV3-2 to TRBJ2-3. TRBV3-2 is a pseudogene. This CDR3 has 16 amino acids. The CDR3 loop reads CASSHRTGVGTDTQYF. The CDR3 bases are TGTGCCAGCAGCCACAGAACAGGGGTGGGCACAGATACGCAGTATTTT.

The V and J genes are TRBV4-1 and TRBJ2-3; TRBD1 is a possible D gene (6 bases). The CDR3 length is 16 residues. CDR1 is MGHRA, CDR2 YSYEKL, per germline. Trimming took off 3 bases at V and 4 bases at J, with 17 bases between the two ends. CDR3: CASSQDPGRGADTQYF. The CDR3 coding sequence is TGCGCCAGCAGCCAGGATCCGGGCAGGGGCGCAGATACGCAGTATTTT.

This clonotype was counted ten times or more. The V and J genes are TRBV6-2 or TRBV6-3 and TRBJ1-1; D not certain. The CDR3 is made up of 16 amino acids. The V gene's germline CDR1 is MNHEY and CDR2 SVGEGT. V was clipped by 5 bases and J by 4 bases, with 20 bases between them. CDR3 nucleotide sequence: TGTGCCAGCAGTGACCTTGGTACGACCGCTACCACTGAAGCTTTCTTT. Amino acid sequence: CASSDLGTTATTEAFF.

This clonotype was seen a few times. CDR3: CASTGTLGNTIYF. CDR3 in DNA: TGTGCCAGCACCGGGACTCTTGGAAACACCATATATTTT. The V call is TRBV6-6, the J call TRBJ1-3; D is possibly TRBD1 (5 bases). The germline V and J ends were trimmed by 7 bases and 3 bases, with 10 bases remaining between them. Germline CDR1 reads MNHNY; CDR2 reads SVGAGI (reference sequence). The CDR3 consists of 13 residues.

Only a few counts were recorded for this clonotype. The CDR3 protein is CASSPGRGLNEQFF. In nucleotides, the CDR3 is TGTGCCAGCAGCCCCGGACGGGGGTTGAATGAGCAGTTCTTC. The chain carries TRBV7-9 and TRBJ2-1, with D perhaps TRBD2 (6 bases). Trimming left V 5 bases short and J 7 bases short, with 15 bases between. The CDR3 runs 14 residues. Germline loops: CDR1 SEHNR, CDR2 FQNEAQ (reference sequence). Variable domain in full (rest from reference TRBV7-9 and TRBJ2-1): DTGVSQNPRHKITKRGQNVTFRCDPISEHNRLYWYRQTLGQGPEFLTYFQNEAQLEKSRLLSDRFSAERPKGSFSTLEIQRTEQGDSAMYLCASSPGRGLNEQFFGPGTRLTVL.

This clonotype turned up a few times. The chain links TRBV5-1 to TRBJ1-1, with no clear D. The germline V and J ends were trimmed by 0 bases and 5 bases, with 14 bases remaining between them. Germline V CDR1 and CDR2: SGHRS, YFSETQ. The CDR3 consists of 15 residues. The CDR3 DNA reads TGCGCCAGCAGCTTGGCCCCCCCGAGGGAGACTGAAGCTTTCTTT. It specifies CASSLAPPRETEAFF.

This clonotype has only a few counts. This sequence joins TRBV20-1 and TRBJ2-4; D perhaps matches TRBD1 (5 bases). The CDR3 extends over 13 amino acids. Trimming pared 5 bases from V and 6 bases from J, leaving 14 bases between. The germline V gene encodes CDR1 DFQATT and CDR2 SNEGSKA (reference sequence). The CDR3 sequence: CSAEQENSNIQYF. CDR3 coding DNA: TGCAGTGCTGAACAGGAGAACTCAAACATTCAGTACTTC.

CDR3 bases: TGTGCCAGCAGCGAGGACGAGGGGACACCCCTCCACTTT. It specifies CASSEDEGTPLHF. The chain uses TRBV9 and TRBJ1-6; tentative D call: TRBD1 (5 bases). The germline V gene encodes CDR1 SGDLS and CDR2 YYNGEE. The CDR3 runs 13 residues. V was clipped by 3 bases and J by 11 bases, with 12 bases between them.